These T cell receptor beta chains were read from a single sample in a study of T-cell reconstitution after alpha-beta-depleted transplantation in children. TCRdb fed the PCR reads into MiXCR, producing one record per CDR3 protein. Among about 610,000 distinct CDR3 sequences listed, under 12% were seen once. The specimen was PBMCs from the stem cell graft donor, collected from the stem cell graft. All receptors come from a human donor who donated a stem cell graft to a child with acute myeloid leukemia. CDR3s include the opening cysteine and the closing phenylalanine or tryptophan. A D gene is named only where the DNA matches it firmly. The size of a clone is reported for some rows only, either as once, few or many, or as a class for expanded clones.

v_gene: TRBV15; j_gene: TRBJ1-4; d_gene: .; abundance: few; CDR3aa: CATSRGSSANEKLFF; CDR3nt: TGTGCCACCAGCAGAGGAAGTAGTGCTAATGAAAAACTGTTTTTT
v_gene: TRBV7-9; j_gene: TRBJ2-7; d_gene: .; abundance: few; CDR3aa: CASSLGVGTRTYEQYF; CDR3nt: TGTGCCAGCAGCTTAGGGGTCGGGACCAGAACCTACGAGCAGTACTTC
v_gene: TRBV11-2; j_gene: TRBJ2-2; d_gene: .; abundance: many; CDR3aa: CASSLTSSGGNLGELFF; CDR3nt: TGTGCCAGCAGCTTAACTTCCAGCGGAGGAAACTTGGGGGAGCTGTTTTTT
v_gene: TRBV2; j_gene: TRBJ1-1; d_gene: .; abundance: few; CDR3aa: CASSGGGTLNTEAFF; CDR3nt: TGTGCCAGCAGTGGGGGGGGGACATTGAACACTGAAGCTTTCTTT
v_gene: TRBV20-1; j_gene: TRBJ2-7; d_gene: TRBD2; abundance: many; CDR3aa: CSARSRTSGRSYEQYF; CDR3nt: TGCAGTGCTAGATCCCGGACTAGCGGGAGATCCTACGAGCAGTACTTC
v_gene: TRBV2; j_gene: TRBJ1-5; d_gene: .; abundance: .; CDR3aa: CASSDQIPNQPQHF; CDR3nt: TGTGCCAGCAGTGATCAAATCCCGAATCAGCCCCAGCATTTT
v_gene: TRBV4-3; j_gene: TRBJ2-1; d_gene: .; abundance: .; CDR3aa: CASSQDGLWDEQFF; CDR3nt: TGCGCCAGCAGCCAAGATGGCCTCTGGGATGAGCAGTTCTTC
v_gene: TRBV30; j_gene: TRBJ2-7; d_gene: TRBD2; abundance: .; CDR3aa: CACPAEAGGIEQYF; CDR3nt: TGTGCCTGCCCGGCGGAAGCGGGAGGGATCGAGCAGTACTTC
v_gene: TRBV19; j_gene: TRBJ2-1; d_gene: .; abundance: .; CDR3aa: CASSSQGVGGYNEQFF; CDR3nt: TGTGCCAGTAGTTCCCAGGGCGTGGGAGGTTACAATGAGCAGTTCTTC
v_gene: TRBV7-9; j_gene: TRBJ2-5; d_gene: .; abundance: many; CDR3aa: CASSRDNQETQYF; CDR3nt: TGTGCCAGCAGCCGGGACAACCAAGAGACCCAGTACTTC
v_gene: TRBV7-9; j_gene: TRBJ2-3; d_gene: TRBD1; abundance: .; CDR3aa: CASSFSTGGDTQYF; CDR3nt: TGTGCCAGCAGCTTTTCGACAGGGGGAGATACGCAGTATTTT
v_gene: TRBV28; j_gene: TRBJ2-2; d_gene: TRBD1; abundance: few; CDR3aa: CASSVEGQPVWGELFF; CDR3nt: TGTGCCAGCAGTGTCGAGGGACAGCCAGTATGGGGGGAGCTGTTTTTT
v_gene: TRBV25-1; j_gene: TRBJ2-7; d_gene: TRBD1; abundance: many; CDR3aa: CASSEKGANYEQYF; CDR3nt: TGTGCCAGCAGTGAAAAGGGGGCTAACTACGAGCAGTACTTC
v_gene: TRBV3-1; j_gene: TRBJ2-5; d_gene: TRBD2; abundance: few; CDR3aa: CASSPHLAGKETQYF; CDR3nt: TGTGCCAGCAGCCCTCACTTAGCGGGGAAAGAGACCCAGTACTTC
v_gene: TRBV4-3; j_gene: TRBJ2-1; d_gene: .; abundance: few; CDR3aa: CASSQDLGGSYNEQFF; CDR3nt: TGCGCCAGCAGCCAAGATTTAGGGGGCTCCTACAATGAGCAGTTCTTC
v_gene: TRBV7-2; j_gene: TRBJ2-1; d_gene: .; abundance: many; CDR3aa: CASSLAFVDEQFF; CDR3nt: TGTGCCAGCAGCTTAGCATTCGTCGATGAGCAGTTCTTC
v_gene: TRBV5-6; j_gene: TRBJ2-5; d_gene: TRBD1; abundance: .; CDR3aa: CASSLEDRGPETQYF; CDR3nt: TGTGCCAGCAGCTTGGAGGACAGGGGCCCGGAGACCCAGTACTTC
v_gene: TRBV20-1; j_gene: TRBJ2-7; d_gene: .; abundance: .; CDR3aa: CSASLGVQYF; CDR3nt: TGCAGTGCTAGTTTGGGCGTACAGTACTTC
v_gene: TRBV6-1; j_gene: TRBJ2-3; d_gene: .; abundance: .; CDR3aa: CASSPPGQDTQYF; CDR3nt: TGTGCCAGCAGTCCGCCGGGACAAGATACGCAGTATTTT
v_gene: TRBV4-2; j_gene: TRBJ2-1; d_gene: .; abundance: .; CDR3aa: CASSQDTGHNEQFF; CDR3nt: TGTGCCAGCAGCCAAGATACGGGCCACAATGAGCAGTTCTTC
v_gene: TRBV29-1; j_gene: TRBJ2-1; d_gene: .; abundance: .; CDR3aa: CSVEGGLNEQFF; CDR3nt: TGCAGCGTTGAGGGGGGTCTTAATGAGCAGTTCTTC
v_gene: TRBV7-2; j_gene: TRBJ1-2; d_gene: .; abundance: few; CDR3aa: CASSSRTTNYGYTF; CDR3nt: TGTGCCAGCAGCTCAAGGACAACTAACTATGGCTACACCTTC
v_gene: TRBV4-1; j_gene: TRBJ2-1; d_gene: TRBD2; abundance: few; CDR3aa: CASSQGSGRARNEQFF; CDR3nt: TGCGCCAGCAGCCAGGGTAGCGGGAGGGCCCGGAATGAGCAGTTCTTC
v_gene: TRBV9; j_gene: TRBJ2-1; d_gene: .; abundance: many; CDR3aa: CASSVSRKKGSYNEQFF; CDR3nt: TGTGCCAGCAGCGTAAGCCGTAAGAAGGGCTCCTACAATGAGCAGTTCTTC
v_gene: TRBV30; j_gene: TRBJ2-7; d_gene: TRBD1; abundance: many; CDR3aa: CAWISTGSYEQYF; CDR3nt: TGTGCCTGGATTTCGACAGGGTCCTACGAGCAGTACTTC
v_gene: TRBV24-1; j_gene: TRBJ2-2; d_gene: TRBD2; abundance: few; CDR3aa: CATSDMGGPYTGELFF; CDR3nt: TGTGCCACCAGTGATATGGGAGGGCCGTACACCGGGGAGCTGTTTTTT
v_gene: TRBV9; j_gene: TRBJ2-3; d_gene: TRBD1; abundance: many; CDR3aa: CASSSRTGDITDTQYF; CDR3nt: TGTGCCAGCAGCTCCAGGACAGGGGATATCACAGATACGCAGTATTTT
v_gene: TRBV7-2; j_gene: TRBJ1-4; d_gene: .; abundance: .; CDR3aa: CASSLEAWGANEKLFF; CDR3nt: TGTGCCAGCAGCTTAGAGGCCTGGGGCGCTAATGAAAAACTGTTTTTT
v_gene: TRBV29-1; j_gene: TRBJ2-7; d_gene: TRBD2; abundance: many; CDR3aa: CSVEDRGRVNEQYF; CDR3nt: TGCAGCGTTGAAGATCGGGGGAGGGTTAACGAGCAGTACTTC
v_gene: TRBV7-9; j_gene: TRBJ2-7; d_gene: .; abundance: few; CDR3aa: CASSLSGGANHEQYF; CDR3nt: TGTGCCAGCAGCTTAAGTGGTGGGGCCAACCACGAGCAGTACTTC
v_gene: TRBV7-3; j_gene: TRBJ2-5; d_gene: .; abundance: many; CDR3aa: CASSHDGQETQYF; CDR3nt: TGTGCCAGCAGCCATGATGGGCAAGAGACCCAGTACTTC
v_gene: TRBV4-3; j_gene: TRBJ2-2; d_gene: .; abundance: .; CDR3aa: CASSQDRRTGELFF; CDR3nt: TGCGCCAGCAGCCAAGATAGAAGGACCGGGGAGCTGTTTTTT
v_gene: TRBV29-1; j_gene: TRBJ1-5; d_gene: TRBD1; abundance: .; CDR3aa: CSVVDREGQPQHF; CDR3nt: TGCAGCGTTGTTGACAGGGAAGGTCAGCCCCAGCATTTT
v_gene: TRBV24-1; j_gene: TRBJ1-2; d_gene: .; abundance: .; CDR3aa: CATSDFGREYGYTF; CDR3nt: TGTGCCACCAGTGATTTCGGCAGGGAATATGGCTACACCTTC
v_gene: TRBV20-1; j_gene: TRBJ2-1; d_gene: TRBD2; abundance: few; CDR3aa: CSARDVTSGEDNEQFF; CDR3nt: TGCAGTGCTAGAGATGTGACTAGCGGAGAAGACAATGAGCAGTTCTTC
v_gene: TRBV29-1; j_gene: TRBJ1-1; d_gene: TRBD1; abundance: many; CDR3aa: CSVLTGEHTEAFF; CDR3nt: TGCAGCGTTCTCACAGGGGAACACACTGAAGCTTTCTTT
v_gene: TRBV6-6; j_gene: TRBJ2-5; d_gene: TRBD1; abundance: few; CDR3aa: CASSRQGGQYF; CDR3nt: TGTGCCAGCAGCCGACAGGGTGGTCAGTACTTC
v_gene: TRBV5-5; j_gene: TRBJ2-5; d_gene: .; abundance: .; CDR3aa: CASGQVTYQETQYF; CDR3nt: TGTGCCAGCGGTCAGGTGACGTACCAAGAGACCCAGTACTTC
v_gene: TRBV18; j_gene: TRBJ2-5; d_gene: .; abundance: many; CDR3aa: CASSSMKETQYF; CDR3nt: TGTGCCAGCTCATCTATGAAAGAGACCCAGTACTTC
v_gene: TRBV12-3/TRBV12-4; j_gene: TRBJ2-7; d_gene: TRBD1; abundance: many; CDR3aa: CASSSHRGYEQYF; CDR3nt: TGTGCCAGCAGTTCTCACAGGGGATACGAGCAGTACTTC
v_gene: TRBV4-2; j_gene: TRBJ1-2; d_gene: .; abundance: few; CDR3aa: CASSQDLTGSYGYTF; CDR3nt: TGTGCCAGCAGCCAAGATCTAACAGGGAGCTATGGCTACACCTTC
v_gene: TRBV5-6; j_gene: TRBJ2-7; d_gene: .; abundance: few; CDR3aa: CASSYPGASSYEQYF; CDR3nt: TGTGCCAGCAGCTACCCGGGGGCTAGCTCCTACGAGCAGTACTTC
v_gene: TRBV4-1; j_gene: TRBJ2-3; d_gene: TRBD2; abundance: many; CDR3aa: CASSQVRERTDTQYF; CDR3nt: TGCGCCAGCAGCCAAGTGCGGGAGCGCACAGATACGCAGTATTTT
v_gene: TRBV29-1; j_gene: TRBJ2-7; d_gene: .; abundance: few; CDR3aa: CSVEDREGPYEQYF; CDR3nt: TGCAGCGTTGAAGATCGCGAGGGCCCCTACGAGCAGTACTTC
v_gene: TRBV30; j_gene: TRBJ1-4; d_gene: TRBD1; abundance: few; CDR3aa: CAWREQGAGEKLFF; CDR3nt: TGTGCCTGGAGAGAACAGGGGGCCGGTGAAAAACTGTTTTTT
v_gene: TRBV28; j_gene: TRBJ2-7; d_gene: .; abundance: .; CDR3aa: CARRSYRYEQYF; CDR3nt: TGTGCCAGACGGAGTTACCGCTACGAGCAGTACTTC
v_gene: TRBV27; j_gene: TRBJ2-3; d_gene: .; abundance: few; CDR3aa: CASSFLATSTDTQYF; CDR3nt: TGTGCCAGCAGTTTCCTAGCGACTAGCACAGATACGCAGTATTTT
v_gene: TRBV15; j_gene: TRBJ1-1; d_gene: .; abundance: few; CDR3aa: CATSTRPVNTEAFF; CDR3nt: TGTGCCACCAGCACCCGACCGGTGAACACTGAAGCTTTCTTT
v_gene: TRBV29-1; j_gene: TRBJ2-1; d_gene: .; abundance: few; CDR3aa: CSVMAPHEQFF; CDR3nt: TGCAGCGTTATGGCCCCTCATGAGCAGTTCTTC
v_gene: TRBV10-3; j_gene: TRBJ2-7; d_gene: .; abundance: many; CDR3aa: CATNTGGYEQYF; CDR3nt: TGTGCCACCAATACCGGGGGTTACGAGCAGTACTTC
v_gene: TRBV6-2/TRBV6-3; j_gene: TRBJ2-1; d_gene: TRBD2; abundance: .; CDR3aa: CASSATSEASEQFF; CDR3nt: TGTGCCAGCAGTGCGACTAGCGAGGCCAGTGAGCAGTTCTTC
v_gene: TRBV15; j_gene: TRBJ2-5; d_gene: .; abundance: .; CDR3aa: CATSRDAGQETQYF; CDR3nt: TGTGCCACCAGCAGAGATGCAGGACAAGAGACCCAGTACTTC